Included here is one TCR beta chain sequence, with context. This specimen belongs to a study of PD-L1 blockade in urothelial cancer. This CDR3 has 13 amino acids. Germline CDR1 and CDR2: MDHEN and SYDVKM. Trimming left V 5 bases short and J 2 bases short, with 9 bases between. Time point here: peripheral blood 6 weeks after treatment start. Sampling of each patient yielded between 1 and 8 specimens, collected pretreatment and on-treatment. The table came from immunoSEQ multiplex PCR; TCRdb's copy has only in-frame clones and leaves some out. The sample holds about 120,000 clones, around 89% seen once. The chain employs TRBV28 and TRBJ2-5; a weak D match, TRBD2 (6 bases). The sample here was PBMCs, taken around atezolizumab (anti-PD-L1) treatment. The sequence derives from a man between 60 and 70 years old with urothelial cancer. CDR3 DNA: TGTGCCAGCAGTCGCGGGATTCAAGAGACCCAGTACTTC. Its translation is CASSRGIQETQYF.